This T cell receptor (beta chain) originates from a study of cytomegalovirus exposure and HLA in healthy donors. TCRdb's table, derived via immunoSEQ multiplex PCR, lists solely in-frame clones and lacks some. Of 200,000 to 300,000 clones listed, about 86% are singletons. The CDR3 spans 12 residues. The germline CDR1 and CDR2 sequences are SQVTM and ANQGSEA. Between the trimmed V and J ends, which lost 7 bases and 2 bases, there was a span of 11 bases. Findings and limits, study-wide: In vitro, three CMV-associated chains proved specific for CMV antigens. Subsequent analysis revealed that first-cohort TCR clusters tended to co-occur in the 95 to 150 validation repertoires. Some TCR beta chains (around 160 of them) were listed as cytomegalovirus-associated.

As regards this clone: What it recognizes is unknown.

This clonotype was sampled from a woman in her 30s in good health and CMV-seropositive. The chain joins TRBV29-1 to TRBJ1-1; D is possibly TRBD1 (5 bases). Sequencing input: PBMCs. This CDR3 is CSAGQTNTEAFF. CDR3 nucleotide sequence: TGCAGCGCCGGACAAACAAACACTGAAGCTTTCTTT.